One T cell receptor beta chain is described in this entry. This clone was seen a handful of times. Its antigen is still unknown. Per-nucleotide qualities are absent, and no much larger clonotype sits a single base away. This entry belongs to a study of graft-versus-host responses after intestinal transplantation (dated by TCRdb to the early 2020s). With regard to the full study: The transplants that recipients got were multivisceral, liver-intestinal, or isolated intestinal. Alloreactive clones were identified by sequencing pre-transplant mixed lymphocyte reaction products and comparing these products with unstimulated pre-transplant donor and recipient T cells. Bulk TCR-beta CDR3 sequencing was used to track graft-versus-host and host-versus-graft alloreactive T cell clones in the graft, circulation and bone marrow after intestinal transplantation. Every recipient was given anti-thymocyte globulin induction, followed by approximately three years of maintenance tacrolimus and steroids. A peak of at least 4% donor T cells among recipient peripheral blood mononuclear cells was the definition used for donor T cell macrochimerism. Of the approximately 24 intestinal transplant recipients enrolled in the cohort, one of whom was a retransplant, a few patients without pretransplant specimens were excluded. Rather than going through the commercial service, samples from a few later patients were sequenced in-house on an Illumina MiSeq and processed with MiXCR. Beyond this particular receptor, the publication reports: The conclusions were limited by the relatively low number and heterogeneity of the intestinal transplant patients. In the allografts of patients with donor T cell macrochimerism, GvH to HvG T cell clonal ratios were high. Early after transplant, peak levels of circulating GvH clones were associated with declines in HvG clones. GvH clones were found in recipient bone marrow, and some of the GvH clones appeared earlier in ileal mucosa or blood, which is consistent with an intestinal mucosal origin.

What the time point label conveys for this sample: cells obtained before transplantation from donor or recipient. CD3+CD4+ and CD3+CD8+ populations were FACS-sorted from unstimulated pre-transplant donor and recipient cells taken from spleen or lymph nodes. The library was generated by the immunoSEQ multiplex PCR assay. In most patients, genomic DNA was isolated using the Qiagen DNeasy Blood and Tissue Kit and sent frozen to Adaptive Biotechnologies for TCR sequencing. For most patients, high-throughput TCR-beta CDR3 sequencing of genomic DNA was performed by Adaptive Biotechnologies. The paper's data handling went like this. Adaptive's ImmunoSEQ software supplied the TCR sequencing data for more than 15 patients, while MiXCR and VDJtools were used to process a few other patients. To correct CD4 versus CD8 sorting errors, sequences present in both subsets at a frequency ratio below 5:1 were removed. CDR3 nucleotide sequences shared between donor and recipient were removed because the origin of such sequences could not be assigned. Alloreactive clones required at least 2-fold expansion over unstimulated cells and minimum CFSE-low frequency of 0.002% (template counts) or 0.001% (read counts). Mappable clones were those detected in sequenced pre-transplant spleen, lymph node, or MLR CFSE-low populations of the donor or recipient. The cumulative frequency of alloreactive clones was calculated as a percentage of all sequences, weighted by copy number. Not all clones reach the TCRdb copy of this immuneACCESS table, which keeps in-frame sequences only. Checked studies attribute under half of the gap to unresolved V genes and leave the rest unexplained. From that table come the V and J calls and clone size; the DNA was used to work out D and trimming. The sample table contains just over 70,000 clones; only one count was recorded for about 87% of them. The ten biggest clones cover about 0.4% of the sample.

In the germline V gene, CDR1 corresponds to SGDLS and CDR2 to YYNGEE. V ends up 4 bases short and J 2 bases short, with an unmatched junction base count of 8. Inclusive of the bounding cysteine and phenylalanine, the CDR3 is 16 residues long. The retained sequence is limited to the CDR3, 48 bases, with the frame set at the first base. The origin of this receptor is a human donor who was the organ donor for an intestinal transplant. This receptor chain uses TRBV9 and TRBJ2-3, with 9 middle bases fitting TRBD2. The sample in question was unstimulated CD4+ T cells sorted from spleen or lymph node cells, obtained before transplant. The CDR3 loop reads CASSPSSGGYTDTQYF. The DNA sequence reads TGTGCCAGCAGCCCCAGTAGCGGGGGCTACACAGATACGCAGTATTTT. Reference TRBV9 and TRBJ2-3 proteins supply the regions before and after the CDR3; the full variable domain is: DSGVTQTPKHLITATGQRVTLRCSPRSGDLSVYWYQQSLDQGLQFLIQYYNGEERAKGNILERFSAQQFPDLHSELNLSSLELGDSALYFCASSPSSGGYTDTQYFGPGTRLTVL.